This TCR beta chain was retrieved from a study of blood T cell repertoires in COVID-19. Overall study: Researchers got acute and convalescent COVID-19 samples from the United States, Italy and Spain.

Individuals aged about 18 to 89 years were recruited from approximately 24 US areas. Up to 2 weeks before entering the study, exposed participants had met a COVID-19 case. The data were produced by immunoSEQ multiplex PCR, yet TCRdb's version contains in-frame clones alone and is incomplete. This table has hundreds of thousands of clones, around 91% appearing once. The trim removed 5 bases at V and 5 bases at J, leaving 14 bases unmatched. The CDR3 consists of 16 residues. Germline CDR1 reads SGHVS; CDR2 reads FQNEAQ. This chain connects TRBV7-8 to TRBJ2-5, with 7 bases that match TRBD1. This TCR came from a man aged 25-45 years who had been exposed to COVID-19. Sequencing was carried out using PBMCs or T cells enriched from blood (not recorded which). This chain's CDR3 is CASSHGSHRGGETQYF. The CDR3 DNA sequence: TGTGCCAGCAGCCATGGAAGTCACAGGGGCGGGGAGACCCAGTACTTC.